The T cell receptor beta chain under discussion was sequenced for a study of T cell responses to AZD1222 COVID-19 vaccine. Study-level information: The analysis combined second doses at about 4 or about 12 weeks.

Method: immunoSEQ multiplex PCR; TCRdb's copy keeps in-frame clones and lacks some. In the table there are 85,000 to 90,000 clones, 88% of which are singletons. General study results and limits: Donors skewed white British and female; clonal diversity was possibly underestimated. Increased Spike-specific TCR breadth and depth were observed after two AZD1222 doses. Sampled repertoires all dated from after the peak T cell response.

This clone was counted only a few times. The antigen is undetermined. Material: peripheral blood, obtained on day 0 of AZD1222 vaccination. This TCR was sampled from an adult in good health.

CDR3 nucleotide sequence: TGTGCCAGCAGCCCGGGACTAGCGGGACTCGGTGAGCAGTTCTTC. It specifies CASSPGLAGLGEQFF. The rearrangement links TRBV7-3 to TRBJ2-1, with TRBD2 matching over 13 bases. Germline V gene data show CDR1 as SGHTA and CDR2 as FQGTGA. The CDR3 totals 15 residues. V gave up 5 bases and J gave up 9 bases; unmatched junction bases: 7.